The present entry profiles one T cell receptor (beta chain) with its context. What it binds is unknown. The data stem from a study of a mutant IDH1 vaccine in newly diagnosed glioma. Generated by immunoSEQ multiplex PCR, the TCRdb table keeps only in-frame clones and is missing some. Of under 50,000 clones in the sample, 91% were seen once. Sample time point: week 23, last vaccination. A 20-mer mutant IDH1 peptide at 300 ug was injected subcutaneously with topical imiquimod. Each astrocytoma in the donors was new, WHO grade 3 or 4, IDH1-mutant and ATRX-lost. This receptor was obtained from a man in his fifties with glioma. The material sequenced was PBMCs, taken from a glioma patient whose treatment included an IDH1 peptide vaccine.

The CDR3 DNA reads as TGTGCCAGCAGTTTTGATACGCAGTATTTT. This gives the protein CASSFDTQYF. V and J are TRBV28 and TRBJ2-3; D remains unclear. CDR3 size: 10 residues. Trimming took off 3 bases at V and 6 bases at J, with 1 base between the two ends. Germline CDR1 MDHEN, CDR2 SYDVKM.